The clone carrying this T cell receptor (beta chain) was seen once. What it binds is unknown. The J segment lost 3 bases and the V segment lost 4 bases, leaving 12 bases of the junction unmatched. This CDR3 comprises 18 residues. Via MiXCR, TCRdb re-called the 5' RACE reads, giving one row per CDR3 protein. The table lists 120,000 or so distinct CDR3 sequences, roughly 15% of them singletons. The data derive from a study of T cells after yellow fever vaccination. The study, taken as a whole, reports: FACS-sorted repertoires could contain abundant clonotypes contaminating from the bulk population. The study re-detected most primary-vaccination clones after the booster (96% CD4, around 90% CD8).

Source: CD8+ T cells sorted from PBMCs, taken 5 days after the yellow fever booster vaccination. This chain links TRBV12-3 or TRBV12-4 with TRBJ2-6; 7 bases map to TRBD1. The origin of this receptor is a man between 18 and 29 years old who received the YFV17D yellow fever vaccine. The CDR3 DNA follows: TGTGCCAGCAGTTACCTGGACAGGTCTCTGGTTGGGGCCAACGTCCTGACTTTC. Translation: CASSYLDRSLVGANVLTF.